The present T cell receptor beta chain was sequenced within a study of OX40 agonist ivuxolimab in advanced cancers. Sequencing was performed with immunoSEQ multiplex PCR; in TCRdb, only in-frame clones are kept and a portion is missing. The table includes about 50,000 clones, approximately 86% detected once. The CDR3 is made up of 14 amino acids. CDR1 and CDR2 from the germline V gene are MDHEN and SYDVKM. Trimming cost V 6 bases and J 7 bases; bases outside gene matches: 8. Samples were taken at baseline and on day 1 of cycles 4 and 7. The sequence came from an adult with an advanced solid tumor such as melanoma, head and neck, liver or kidney cancer. The sequenced sample was CD4+ or CD8+ T cells sorted from blood, obtained in a trial of the OX40 agonist ivuxolimab. The chain couples TRBV28 to TRBJ1-2; 10 bases line up with TRBD1. The CDR3 bases are TGTGCCAGCAGCGACAGGGGGCGGTATTCTGGCTACACCTTC. Its translation is CASSDRGRYSGYTF.